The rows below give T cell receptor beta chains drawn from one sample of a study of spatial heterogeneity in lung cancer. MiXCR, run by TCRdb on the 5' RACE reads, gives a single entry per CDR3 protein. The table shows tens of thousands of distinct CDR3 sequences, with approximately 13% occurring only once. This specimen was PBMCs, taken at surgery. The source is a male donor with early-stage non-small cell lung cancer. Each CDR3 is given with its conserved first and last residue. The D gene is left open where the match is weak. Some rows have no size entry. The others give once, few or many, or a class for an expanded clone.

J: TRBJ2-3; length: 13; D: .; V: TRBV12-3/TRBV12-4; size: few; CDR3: CASSLWGTDTQYF; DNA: TGTGCCAGCAGTTTGTGGGGCACAGATACGCAGTATTTT
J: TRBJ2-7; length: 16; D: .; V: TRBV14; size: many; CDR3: CASSQTTNSIGYEQYF; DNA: TGTGCCAGCAGCCAGACAACAAACTCGATCGGATACGAGCAGTACTTC
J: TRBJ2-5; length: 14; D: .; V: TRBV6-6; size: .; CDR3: CASSLSPTQETQYF; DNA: TGTGCCAGCAGTCTTAGCCCCACCCAAGAGACCCAGTACTTC
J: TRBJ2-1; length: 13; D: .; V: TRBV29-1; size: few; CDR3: CSVERDKNNEQFF; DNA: TGCAGCGTTGAACGGGACAAGAACAATGAGCAGTTCTTC
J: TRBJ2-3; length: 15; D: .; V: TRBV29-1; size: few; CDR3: CSVEGGHTSTDTQYF; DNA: TGCAGCGTCGAGGGGGGACATACTAGCACAGATACGCAGTATTTT
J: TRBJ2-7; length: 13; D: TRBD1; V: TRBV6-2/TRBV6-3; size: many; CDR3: CASSWDSSYEQYF; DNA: TGTGCCAGCAGCTGGGACAGCTCCTACGAGCAGTACTTC
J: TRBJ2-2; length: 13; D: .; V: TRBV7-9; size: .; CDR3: CASSLAWTGELFF; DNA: TGTGCCAGCAGCTTAGCTTGGACCGGGGAGCTGTTTTTT
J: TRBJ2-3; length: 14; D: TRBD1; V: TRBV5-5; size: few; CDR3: CASSLGQALDTQYF; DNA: TGTGCCAGCAGCCTCGGACAGGCCCTGGATACGCAGTATTTT
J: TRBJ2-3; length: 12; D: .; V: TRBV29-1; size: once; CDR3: CSVRELMDTQYF; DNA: TGCAGCGTTCGGGAGTTAATGGATACGCAGTATTTT
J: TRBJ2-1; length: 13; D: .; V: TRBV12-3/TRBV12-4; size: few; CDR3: CASSQLGLDEQFF; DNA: TGTGCCAGCAGCCAACTGGGACTGGATGAGCAGTTCTTC
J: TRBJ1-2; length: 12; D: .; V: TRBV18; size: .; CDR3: CASSPGVGDSTF; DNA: TGTGCCAGCTCACCAGGGGTTGGAGACTCCACCTTC
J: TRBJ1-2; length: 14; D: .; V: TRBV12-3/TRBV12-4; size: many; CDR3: CASTPDREYYGYTF; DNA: TGTGCCAGCACCCCGGACAGAGAATACTATGGCTACACCTTC
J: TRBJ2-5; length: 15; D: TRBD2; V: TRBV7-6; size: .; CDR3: CAGGRSGGLQETQYF; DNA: TGTGCCGGGGGGCGGAGCGGGGGCCTCCAAGAGACCCAGTACTTC
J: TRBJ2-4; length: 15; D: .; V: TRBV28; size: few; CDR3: CASRPRSPAENIQYF; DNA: TGTGCCAGCAGACCCAGGTCTCCCGCGGAAAACATTCAGTACTTC
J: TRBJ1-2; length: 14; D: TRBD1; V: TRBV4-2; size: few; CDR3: CASSRDRTNYGYTF; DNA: TGTGCCAGCAGCCGGGACAGGACTAACTATGGCTACACCTTC
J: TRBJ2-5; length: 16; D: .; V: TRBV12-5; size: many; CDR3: CASGSPGPGVEETQYF; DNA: TGTGCTAGTGGTTCGCCGGGACCCGGAGTGGAAGAGACCCAGTACTTC
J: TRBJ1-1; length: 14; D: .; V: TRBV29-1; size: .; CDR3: CSANGAGVNTEAFF; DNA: TGCAGCGCTAATGGGGCAGGGGTGAACACTGAAGCTTTCTTT
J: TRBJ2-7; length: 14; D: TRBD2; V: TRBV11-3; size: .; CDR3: CASSARGGRGEQYF; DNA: TGTGCCAGCAGCGCTCGGGGAGGGCGCGGCGAGCAGTACTTC
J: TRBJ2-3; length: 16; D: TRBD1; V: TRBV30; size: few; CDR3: CAWRPGGASREDTQYF; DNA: TGTGCCTGGAGACCAGGGGGAGCTTCTAGGGAGGATACGCAGTATTTT
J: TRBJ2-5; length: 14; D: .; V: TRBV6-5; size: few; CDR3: CASSYLSTGETQYF; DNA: TGTGCCAGCAGTTACCTCTCGACCGGCGAGACCCAGTACTTC
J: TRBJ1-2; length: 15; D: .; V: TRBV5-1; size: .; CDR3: CASSLGSGGRGGYTF; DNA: TGCGCCAGCAGCTTAGGTTCGGGGGGCCGCGGCGGCTACACCTTC
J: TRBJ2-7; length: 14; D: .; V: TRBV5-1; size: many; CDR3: CASSLDSPSYEQYF; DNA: TGCGCCAGCAGCTTGGACAGTCCGTCCTACGAGCAGTACTTC
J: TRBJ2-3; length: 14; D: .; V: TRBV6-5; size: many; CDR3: CASRTGAATDTQYF; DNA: TGTGCCAGCAGAACCGGGGCGGCAACAGATACGCAGTATTTT
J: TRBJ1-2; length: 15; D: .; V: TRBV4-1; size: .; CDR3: CASSQEEARNYGYTF; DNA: TGCGCCAGCAGCCAAGAGGAGGCACGTAACTATGGCTACACCTTC
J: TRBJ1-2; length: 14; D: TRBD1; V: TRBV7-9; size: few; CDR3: CASSSQGASYGYTF; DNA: TGTGCCAGCAGCTCCCAGGGGGCCAGCTATGGCTACACCTTC
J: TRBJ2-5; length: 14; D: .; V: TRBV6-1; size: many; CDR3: CASSPTVSQETQYF; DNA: TGTGCCAGCAGTCCCACAGTATCACAAGAGACCCAGTACTTC
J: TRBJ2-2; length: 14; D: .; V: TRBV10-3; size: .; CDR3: CAISEGLNTGELFF; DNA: TGTGCCATCAGTGAGGGACTCAACACCGGGGAGCTGTTTTTT
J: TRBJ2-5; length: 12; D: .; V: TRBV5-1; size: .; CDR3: CASSLASETQYF; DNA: TGCGCCAGCAGCTTGGCCTCAGAGACCCAGTACTTC
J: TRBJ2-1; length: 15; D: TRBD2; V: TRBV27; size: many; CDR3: CASSSGLAGLREQFF; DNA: TGTGCCAGCAGTTCGGGACTAGCGGGACTCCGGGAGCAGTTCTTC
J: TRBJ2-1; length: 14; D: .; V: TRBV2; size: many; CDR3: CASRSRGNYNEQFF; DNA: TGTGCCAGCAGATCCAGGGGCAACTACAATGAGCAGTTCTTC
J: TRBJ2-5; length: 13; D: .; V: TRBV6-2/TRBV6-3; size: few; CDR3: CASSPRVGETQYF; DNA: TGTGCCAGCAGTCCCCGAGTGGGGGAGACCCAGTACTTC
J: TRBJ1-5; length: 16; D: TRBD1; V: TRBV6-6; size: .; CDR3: CASSYTTTGSVEPQHF; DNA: TGTGCCAGCAGTTACACTACGACAGGGTCCGTCGAACCCCAGCATTTT
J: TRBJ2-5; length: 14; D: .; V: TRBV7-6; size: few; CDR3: CASSLAGSQETQYF; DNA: TGTGCCAGCAGCTTAGCAGGGAGCCAAGAGACCCAGTACTTC
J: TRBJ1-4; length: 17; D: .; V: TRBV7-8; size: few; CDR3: CASSLQNRVLGNEKLFF; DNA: TGTGCCAGCAGTTTGCAAAACCGGGTTCTTGGGAATGAAAAACTGTTTTTT
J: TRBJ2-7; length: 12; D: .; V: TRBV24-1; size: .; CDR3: CATSSQGYEQYF; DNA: TGTGCCACCAGTTCACAGGGTTACGAGCAGTACTTC
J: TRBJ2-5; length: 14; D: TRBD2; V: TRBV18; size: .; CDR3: CASSPRGGMETQYF; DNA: TGTGCCAGCTCACCCCGGGGAGGGATGGAGACCCAGTACTTC
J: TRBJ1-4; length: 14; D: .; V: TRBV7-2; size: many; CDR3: CASSLRGDNEKLFF; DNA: TGTGCCAGCAGCTTACGAGGAGATAATGAAAAACTGTTTTTT
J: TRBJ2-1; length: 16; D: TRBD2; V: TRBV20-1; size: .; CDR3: CSALAFAGDSYNEQFF; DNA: TGCAGTGCTCTTGCCTTTGCGGGGGACTCCTACAATGAGCAGTTCTTC
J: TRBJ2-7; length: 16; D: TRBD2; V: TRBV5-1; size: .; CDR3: CASSLLAGVSSYEQYF; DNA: TGCGCCAGCAGCTTACTAGCGGGGGTGAGCTCCTACGAGCAGTACTTC
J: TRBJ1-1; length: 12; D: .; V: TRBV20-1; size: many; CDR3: CSAREQTTEAFF; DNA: TGCAGTGCTAGAGAACAGACCACTGAAGCTTTCTTT
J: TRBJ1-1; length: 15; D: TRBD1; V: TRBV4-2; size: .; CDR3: CASSFVGQGPTEAFF; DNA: TGTGCCAGCAGCTTCGTTGGACAGGGTCCCACTGAAGCTTTCTTT
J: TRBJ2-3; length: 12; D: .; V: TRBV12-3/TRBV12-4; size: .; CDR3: CASSFFLDTQYF; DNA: TGTGCCAGCAGTTTTTTTCTGGATACGCAGTATTTT
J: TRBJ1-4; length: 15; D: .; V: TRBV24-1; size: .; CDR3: CATSLTGSSQEKLFF; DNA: TGTGCCACCAGCCTAACGGGCAGCTCGCAGGAAAAACTGTTTTTT
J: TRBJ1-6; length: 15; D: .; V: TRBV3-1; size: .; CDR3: CASSQEVGENSPLHF; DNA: TGTGCCAGCAGCCAAGAGGTTGGGGAAAATTCACCCCTCCACTTT
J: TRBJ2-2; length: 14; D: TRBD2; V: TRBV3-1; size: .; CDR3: CASSLREGTGELFF; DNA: TGTGCCAGCAGCCTCCGGGAGGGCACCGGGGAGCTGTTTTTT
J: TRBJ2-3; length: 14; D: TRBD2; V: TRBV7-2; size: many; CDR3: CASSLTSGQDTQYF; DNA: TGTGCCAGCAGCTTAACTAGCGGGCAAGATACGCAGTATTTT
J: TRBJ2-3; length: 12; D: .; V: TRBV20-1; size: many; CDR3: CSAPLSTDTQYF; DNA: TGCAGTGCCCCCCTGAGCACAGATACGCAGTATTTT
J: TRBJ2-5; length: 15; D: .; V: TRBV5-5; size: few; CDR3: CASSRSRDWGETQYF; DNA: TGTGCCAGCAGCAGAAGCAGGGACTGGGGGGAGACCCAGTACTTC
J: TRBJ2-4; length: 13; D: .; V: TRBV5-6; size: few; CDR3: CASSFGRENIQYF; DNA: TGTGCCAGCAGCTTCGGCCGGGAAAACATTCAGTACTTC
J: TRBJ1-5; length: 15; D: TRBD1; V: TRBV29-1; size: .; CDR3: CSVVLNGGQNQPQHF; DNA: TGCAGCGTTGTCCTCAACGGGGGACAGAATCAGCCCCAGCATTTT